This T cell receptor beta chain is from a study of radiotherapy plus CTLA-4 blockade in lung cancer. Assay used: immunoSEQ multiplex PCR; TCRdb lists only in-frame clones, some missing. The sample lists tens of thousands of clones, 70% to 85% seen once, with almost 9% in the top ten. Trimming removed 3 bases at V and 3 bases at J, with 12 bases between. CDR3 length: 14 residues. Germline values: CDR1 SGHDT, CDR2 YYEEEE. Here the sequenced sample was peripheral blood, taken from a patient treated with radiotherapy plus ipilimumab. The source of this sequence is a human donor with non-small cell lung cancer who had stable disease on radiotherapy plus ipilimumab. The chain recombines TRBV5-6 with TRBJ2-5, with D uncertain. CDR3 region: CASSSRLGEETQYF. DNA for the CDR3: TGTGCCAGCAGCTCCCGATTGGGCGAAGAGACCCAGTACTTC.